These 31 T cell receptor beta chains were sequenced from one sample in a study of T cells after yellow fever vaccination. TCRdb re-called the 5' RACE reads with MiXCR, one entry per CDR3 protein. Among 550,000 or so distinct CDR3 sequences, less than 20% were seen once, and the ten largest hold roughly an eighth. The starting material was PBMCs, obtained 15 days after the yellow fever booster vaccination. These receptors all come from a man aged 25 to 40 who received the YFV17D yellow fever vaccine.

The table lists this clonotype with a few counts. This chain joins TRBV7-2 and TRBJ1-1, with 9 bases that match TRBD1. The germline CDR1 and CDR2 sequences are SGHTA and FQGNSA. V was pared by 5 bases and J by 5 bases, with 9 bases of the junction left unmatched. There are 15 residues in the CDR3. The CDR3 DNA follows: TGTGCCAGCAGCATACACACAGGGGGCGGGACTGAAGCTTTCTTT. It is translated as CASSIHTGGGTEAFF.

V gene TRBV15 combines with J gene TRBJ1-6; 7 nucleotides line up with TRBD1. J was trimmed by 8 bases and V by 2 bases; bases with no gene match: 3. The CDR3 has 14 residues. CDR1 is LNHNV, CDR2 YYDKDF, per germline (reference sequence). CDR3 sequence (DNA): TGTGCCACCAGCAGACGGGACAGCGATTCACCCCTCCACTTT. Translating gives CATSRRDSDSPLHF.

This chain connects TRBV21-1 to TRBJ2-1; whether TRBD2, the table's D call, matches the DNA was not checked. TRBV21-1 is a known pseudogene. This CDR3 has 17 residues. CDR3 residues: CASTLQGFSGRHNEQFF. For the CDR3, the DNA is TGTGCCAGCACGCTACAGGGGTTTAGCGGGAGGCACAATGAGCAGTTCTTC.

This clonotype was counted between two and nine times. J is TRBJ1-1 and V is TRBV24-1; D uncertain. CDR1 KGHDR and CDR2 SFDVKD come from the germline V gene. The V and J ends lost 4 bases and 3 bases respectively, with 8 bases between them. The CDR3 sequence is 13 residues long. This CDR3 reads CATSEGAHTEAFF. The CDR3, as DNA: TGTGCCACCAGTGAGGGTGCGCACACTGAAGCTTTCTTT.

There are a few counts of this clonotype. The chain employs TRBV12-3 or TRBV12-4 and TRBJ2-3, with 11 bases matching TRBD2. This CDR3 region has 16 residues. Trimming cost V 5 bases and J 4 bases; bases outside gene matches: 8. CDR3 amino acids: CASSITGLAESDTQYF. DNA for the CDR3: TGTGCCAGCAGTATCACGGGACTAGCGGAATCAGATACGCAGTATTTT.

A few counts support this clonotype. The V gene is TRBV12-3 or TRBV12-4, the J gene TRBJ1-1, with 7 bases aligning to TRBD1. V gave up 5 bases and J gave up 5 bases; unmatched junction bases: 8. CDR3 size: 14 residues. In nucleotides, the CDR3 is TGTGCCAGCAGTCAAAGACAGGGCGGTACTGAAGCTTTCTTT. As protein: CASSQRQGGTEAFF.

CDR3 region: CASSLSPKYEERLTQYF. CDR3 DNA sequence: TGTGCCAGCAGCTTAAGCCCCAAGTACGAGGAGCGATTGACCCAGTACTTC. The chain links TRBV7-9 to TRBJ2-5; D remains unclear. This CDR3 has 17 residues. Trimming pared 2 bases from V and 7 bases from J, leaving 23 bases between. Germline V CDR1 and CDR2: SEHNR, FQNEAQ (reference sequence).

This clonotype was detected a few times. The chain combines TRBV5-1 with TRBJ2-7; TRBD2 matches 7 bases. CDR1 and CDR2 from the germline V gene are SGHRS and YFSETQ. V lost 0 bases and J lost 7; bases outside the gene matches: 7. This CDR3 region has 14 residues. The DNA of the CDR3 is TGCGCCAGCAGCTTGGCCGGGAGGACCTTGGAGCAGTACTTC. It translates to CASSLAGRTLEQYF.

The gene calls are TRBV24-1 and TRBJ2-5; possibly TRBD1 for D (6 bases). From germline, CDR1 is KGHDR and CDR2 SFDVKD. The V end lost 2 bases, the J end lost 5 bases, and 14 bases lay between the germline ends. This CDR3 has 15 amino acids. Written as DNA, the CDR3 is TGTGCCACCAGTGATTCCGGGACACCCATGGAGACCCAGTACTTC. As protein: CATSDSGTPMETQYF.

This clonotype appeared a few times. This CDR3 is CASTSLGTIPEAFF. The DNA for the CDR3 is TGTGCCAGCACTTCCCTCGGCACAATCCCTGAAGCTTTCTTT. The V gene is TRBV6-5, the J gene TRBJ1-1; D is uncertain. The germline gives CDR1 MNHEY, CDR2 SVGAGI. Trimming took off 7 bases at V and 6 bases at J, with 18 bases between the two ends. The length of the CDR3 is 14 residues.

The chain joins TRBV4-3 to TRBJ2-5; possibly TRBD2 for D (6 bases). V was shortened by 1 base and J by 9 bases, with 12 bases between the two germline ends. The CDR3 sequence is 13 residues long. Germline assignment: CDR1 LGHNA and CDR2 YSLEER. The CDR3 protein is CASSQGDGGAQYF. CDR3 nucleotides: TGCGCCAGCAGCCAAGGGGATGGAGGGGCCCAGTACTTC.

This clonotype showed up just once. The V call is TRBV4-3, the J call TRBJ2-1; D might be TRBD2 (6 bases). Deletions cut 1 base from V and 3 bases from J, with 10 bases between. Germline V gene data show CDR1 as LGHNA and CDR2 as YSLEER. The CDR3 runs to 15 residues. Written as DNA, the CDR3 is TGCGCCAGCAGCCAAGTTTCGGGGGACTACAATGAGCAGTTCTTC. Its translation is CASSQVSGDYNEQFF.

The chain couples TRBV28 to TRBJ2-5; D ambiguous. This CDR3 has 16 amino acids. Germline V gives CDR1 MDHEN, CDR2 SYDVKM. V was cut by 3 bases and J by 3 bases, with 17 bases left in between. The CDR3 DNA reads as TGTGCCAGCAGTTTCCCTCGGTTAGCCGACGAAGAGACCCAGTACTTC. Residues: CASSFPRLADEETQYF.

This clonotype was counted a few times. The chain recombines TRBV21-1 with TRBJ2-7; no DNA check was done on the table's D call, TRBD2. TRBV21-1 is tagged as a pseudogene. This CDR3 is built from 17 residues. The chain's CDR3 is CASSIRTSGSLSYEQYF. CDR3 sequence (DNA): TGTGCCAGCAGCATACGGACTAGCGGGAGTTTATCCTACGAGCAGTACTTC.

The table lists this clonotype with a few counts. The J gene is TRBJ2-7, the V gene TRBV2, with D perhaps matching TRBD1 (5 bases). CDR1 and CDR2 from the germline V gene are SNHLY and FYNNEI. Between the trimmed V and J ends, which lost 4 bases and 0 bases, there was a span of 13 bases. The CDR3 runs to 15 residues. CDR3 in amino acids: CASSVGHLSSYEQYF. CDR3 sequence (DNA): TGTGCCAGCAGTGTAGGACACCTTAGCTCCTACGAGCAGTACTTC.

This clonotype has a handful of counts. CDR3 in amino acids: CASSQVRGQGDYEQYF. As DNA, the CDR3 is TGCGCCAGCAGCCAAGTTCGCGGACAGGGAGACTACGAGCAGTACTTC. The rearrangement uses TRBV4-1 and TRBJ2-7; 8 bases are a match to TRBD1. CDR1 and CDR2 (germline): MGHRA, YSYEKL. The CDR3 spans 16 residues. J gave up 3 bases and V 1 base, and 8 bases lay outside the gene matches.

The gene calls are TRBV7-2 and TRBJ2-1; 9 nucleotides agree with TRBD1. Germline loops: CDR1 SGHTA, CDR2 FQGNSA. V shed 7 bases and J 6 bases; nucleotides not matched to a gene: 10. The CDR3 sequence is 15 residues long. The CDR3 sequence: CASTLYGTGSNEQFF. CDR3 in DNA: TGTGCCAGCACCCTATACGGGACAGGGTCCAATGAGCAGTTCTTC.

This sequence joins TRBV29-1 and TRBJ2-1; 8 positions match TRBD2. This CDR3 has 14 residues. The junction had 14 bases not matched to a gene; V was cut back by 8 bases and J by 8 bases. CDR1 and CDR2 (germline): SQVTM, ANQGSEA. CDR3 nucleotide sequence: TGCAGCACCCCCGGGACTAGTAGATACGATGAGCAGTTCTTC. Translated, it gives CSTPGTSRYDEQFF.

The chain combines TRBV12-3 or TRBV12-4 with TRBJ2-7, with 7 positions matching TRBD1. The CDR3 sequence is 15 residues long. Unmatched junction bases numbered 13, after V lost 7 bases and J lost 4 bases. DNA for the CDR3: TGTGCCAGCACCCTATCGGGGACAGTTAATTACGAGCAGTACTTC. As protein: CASTLSGTVNYEQYF.

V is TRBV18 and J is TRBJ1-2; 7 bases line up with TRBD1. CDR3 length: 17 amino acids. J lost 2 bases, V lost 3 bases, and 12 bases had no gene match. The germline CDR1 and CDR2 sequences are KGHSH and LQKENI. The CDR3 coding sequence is TGTGCCAGCTCACCCTCACAGGGCACAGGGGCGAACTATGGCTACACCTTC. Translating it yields CASSPSQGTGANYGYTF.

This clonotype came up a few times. The CDR3 sequence is CASSLPEATQYF. The CDR3 region has the DNA TGTGCCAGCTCACTCCCGGAGGCGACCCAGTACTTC. The rearrangement uses TRBV18 and TRBJ2-5; a weak D match, TRBD2 (5 bases). This CDR3 comprises 12 residues. The germline CDR1 and CDR2 sequences are KGHSH and LQKENI. Trimming cost V 4 bases and J 7 bases, with 10 bases left between them. Looking up the rest from reference TRBV18 and TRBJ2-5 gives the full variable domain: NAGVMQNPRHLVRRRGQEARLRCSPMKGHSHVYWYRQLPEEGLKFMVYLQKENIIDESGMPKERFSAEFPKEGPSILRIQQVVRGDSAAYFCASSLPEATQYFGPGTRLLVL.

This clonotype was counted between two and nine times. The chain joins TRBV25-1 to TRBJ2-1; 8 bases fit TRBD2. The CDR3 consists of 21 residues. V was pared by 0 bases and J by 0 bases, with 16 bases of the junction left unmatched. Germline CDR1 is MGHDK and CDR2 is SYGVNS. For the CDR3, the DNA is TGTGCCAGCAGTGAATATTTTTCGGGGGCCGTTGGGACTAGCTCCTACAATGAGCAGTTCTTC. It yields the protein CASSEYFSGAVGTSSYNEQFF.

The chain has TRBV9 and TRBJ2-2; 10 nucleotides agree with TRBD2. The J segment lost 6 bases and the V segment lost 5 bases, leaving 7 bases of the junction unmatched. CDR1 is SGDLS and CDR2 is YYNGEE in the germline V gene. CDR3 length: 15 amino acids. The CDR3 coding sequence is TGTGCCAGCAGTAGAGCGGGAGGGTCCCCCGGGGAGCTGTTTTTT. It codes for CASSRAGGSPGELFF.

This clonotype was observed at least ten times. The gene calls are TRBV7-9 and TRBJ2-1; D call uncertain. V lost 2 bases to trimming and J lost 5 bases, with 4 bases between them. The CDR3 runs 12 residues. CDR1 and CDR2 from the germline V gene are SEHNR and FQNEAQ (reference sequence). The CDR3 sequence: CASSLRDNEQFF. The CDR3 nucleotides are TGTGCCAGCAGCTTACGAGACAATGAGCAGTTCTTC.

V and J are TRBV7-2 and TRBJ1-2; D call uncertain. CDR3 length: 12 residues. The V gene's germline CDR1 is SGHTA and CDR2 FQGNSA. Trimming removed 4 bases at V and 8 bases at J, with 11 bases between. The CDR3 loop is CASSSGPWGYTF. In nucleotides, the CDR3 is TGTGCCAGCAGCTCCGGGCCCTGGGGCTACACCTTC. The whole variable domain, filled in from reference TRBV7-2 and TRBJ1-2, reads GAGVSQSPSNKVTEKGKDVELRCDPISGHTALYWYRQSLGQGLEFLIYFQGNSAPDKSGLPSDRFSAERTGGSVSTLTIQRTQQEDSAVYLCASSSGPWGYTFGSGTRLTVV.

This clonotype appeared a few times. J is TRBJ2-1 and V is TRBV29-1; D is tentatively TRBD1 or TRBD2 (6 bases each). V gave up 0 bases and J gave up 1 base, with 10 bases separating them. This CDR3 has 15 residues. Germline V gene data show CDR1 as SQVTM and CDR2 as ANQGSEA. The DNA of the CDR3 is TGCAGCGTTGAAGAAGGAGGGGGGTCCTACAATGAGCAGTTCTTC. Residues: CSVEEGGGSYNEQFF.

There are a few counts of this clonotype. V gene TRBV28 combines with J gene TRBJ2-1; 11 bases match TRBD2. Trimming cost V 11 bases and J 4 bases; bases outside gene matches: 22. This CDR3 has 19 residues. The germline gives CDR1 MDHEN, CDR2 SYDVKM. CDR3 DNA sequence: TGTGCCGGGCGAGGGGGGATGGGGACTAGCGGACCAATTTACAATGAGCAGTTCTTC. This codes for CAGRGGMGTSGPIYNEQFF.

CDR3 sequence (DNA): TGTGCCAGCAGCCTCTTCGAAGGTGAAGCTTTCTTT. Translated, it gives CASSLFEGEAFF. V is TRBV7-2 and J is TRBJ1-1; D gene uncertain. V was pared by 5 bases and J by 7 bases, with 11 bases between. The CDR3 totals 12 residues. From germline, CDR1 is SGHTA and CDR2 FQGNSA.

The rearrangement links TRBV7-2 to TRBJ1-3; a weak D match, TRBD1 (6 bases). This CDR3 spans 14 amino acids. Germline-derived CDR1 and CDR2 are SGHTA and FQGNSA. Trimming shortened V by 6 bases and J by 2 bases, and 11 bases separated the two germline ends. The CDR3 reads CASSLQGTGNTIYF. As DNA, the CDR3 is TGTGCCAGCAGTCTACAGGGTACTGGAAACACCATATATTTT.

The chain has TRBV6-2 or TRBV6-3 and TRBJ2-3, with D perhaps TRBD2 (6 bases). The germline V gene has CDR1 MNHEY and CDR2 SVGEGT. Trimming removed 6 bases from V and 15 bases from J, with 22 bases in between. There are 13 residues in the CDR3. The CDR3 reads CASSNRPGLGGYF. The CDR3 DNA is TGTGCCAGCAGCAACCGACCGGGACTCGGTGGATATTTT.

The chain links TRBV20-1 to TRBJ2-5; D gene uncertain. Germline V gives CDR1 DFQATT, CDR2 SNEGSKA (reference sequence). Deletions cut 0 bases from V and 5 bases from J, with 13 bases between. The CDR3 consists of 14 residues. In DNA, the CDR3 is TGCAGTGCTAGAGAGCCTGGAAGTGAGGAGACCCAGTACTTC. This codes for CSAREPGSEETQYF.